This TCR beta chain was found in a study of T cells expressing NK-cell markers. Germline-derived CDR1 and CDR2 are MGHRA and YSYEKL. CDR3 length: 15 residues. TCRdb reprocessed the 5' RACE reads and stores each CDR3 protein as one record, lacking DNA. Recorded here are a few hundred thousand distinct CDR3 sequences; the top ten clones represent 0.39%. The source of this sequence is a man aged 18-30 years in good health. The chain recombines TRBV4-1 with TRBJ2-7; TCRdb calls TRBD1, which cannot be checked without DNA. What was sequenced was blood T cells: a sorted CD56 or NKG2C T cell subset, CD4+ or CD8+ T cells, or bulk PBMC T cells (not recorded which). CDR3 loop: CASSHPVGGTYEQYF.